The clone carrying this T cell receptor beta chain was picked up many times. As yet, its antigen is unknown. The data were produced by immunoSEQ multiplex PCR, yet TCRdb's version contains in-frame clones alone and is incomplete. There are 12,000 or so clones in the sample, none observed a single time. Cyclophosphamide on days +3 and +4 followed busulfan-fludarabine conditioning and a marrow graft. The data were obtained in a study of T cells after posttransplantation cyclophosphamide. Points from the study as a whole: Recipient CMV seropositivity and CMV reactivation strongly tracked TRB clonality. Tissue-infiltrating T cells from skin or gut overlapped little with blood T cells.

This receptor was obtained from a female patient in her forties who received an allogeneic stem cell transplant from a related donor, was CMV-positive, and had acute GVHD only. These T cells may partly come from the graft donor. Source: PBMCs, taken after allogeneic stem cell transplant with posttransplant cyclophosphamide.

CDR3 protein: CAGLPIRQTGELFF. Here the CDR3 DNA reads TGTGCCGGGCTCCCGATTCGACAGACCGGGGAGCTGTTTTTT. The chain has TRBV7-8 and TRBJ2-2; tentatively, D is TRBD1 (5 bases). Germline assignment: CDR1 SGHVS and CDR2 FQNEAQ. This CDR3 comprises 14 residues. V dropped 11 bases and J dropped 5 bases, with 18 bases sitting between them.